The source of this TCR beta chain is a study of CD8 T cells in acute hepatitis C reinfection. Study at large: Acute samples came within 168 days of estimated infection. Study-wide results and caveats: Overrepresentation in the naive pool did not explain the preferential TRBV04 and TRBV06 usage seen in all groups. NS3-1073 specific repertoires were highly diverse across all groups.

Data came from immunoSEQ multiplex PCR; TCRdb stores just in-frame clones and leaves some out. The sample includes around 450 clones, about 45% of them seen just once. Regarding time point: acute HCV infection, within 168 days of estimated infection date. Hepatitis C virus-specific T cells were sequenced directly ex vivo without in vitro expansion. V was pared by 0 bases and J by 4 bases, with 6 bases between. The CDR3 covers 13 residues. The germline gives CDR1 LGHNA, CDR2 YNFKEQ. There are a few counts of this clone. The sequence derives from a man aged 25-40 years with chronic hepatitis C. This chain links TRBV4-2 with TRBJ1-2; D is uncertain. The sample in question was HCV NS3-1073 tetramer-sorted CD8+ T cells from PBMCs, obtained during acute infection. CDR3 nucleotide sequence: TGTGCCAGCAGCCAAGAAGTCAGCTATGGCTACACCTTC. It encodes CASSQEVSYGYTF.